This T cell receptor (beta chain) was obtained from a study of blood T cell repertoires in COVID-19. The length of the CDR3 is 15 residues. The germline CDR1 and CDR2 sequences are SNHLY and FYNNEI. Deletions cut 4 bases from V and 1 base from J, with 13 bases between. Clones were sequenced by immunoSEQ multiplex PCR, and TCRdb holds only the in-frame ones, with some missing. The data contain around 330,000 clones, 85% of them singletons. The V gene is TRBV2, the J gene TRBJ1-2; D not resolved. This clonotype was sampled from a woman in her 30s who had been exposed to COVID-19. Input material: PBMCs or T cells enriched from blood (not recorded which). For the CDR3, the DNA is TGTGCCAGCAGTGCGAGGGTACGGAATAACTATGGCTACACCTTC. Its protein is CASSARVRNNYGYTF.